The 18 T cell receptor beta chains given below trace back to one sample, sequenced in a study of graft-versus-host responses after intestinal transplantation. Libraries were prepared by immunoSEQ multiplex PCR; TCRdb keeps only in-frame clonotypes and omits some of them. The sample holds about 25,000 clones, around 94% seen once. The specimen comprised PBMCs, sampled approximately 30 days after intestinal transplant. The receptors shown here come from a human patient who received an intestinal transplant, so some T cells may come from the graft donor.

The chain uses TRBV29-1 and TRBJ1-4; D may be TRBD1 (5 bases). The V end was cut by 2 bases, the J end by 2 bases, with 9 bases between. There are 14 residues in the CDR3. The germline gives CDR1 SQVTM, CDR2 ANQGSEA. CDR3 sequence (DNA): TGCAGCGTTGAATCAGGGAAGACTAATGAAAAACTGTTTTTT. Amino acid sequence: CSVESGKTNEKLFF.

J is TRBJ2-5 and V is TRBV5-1; no definite D call. Germline lookup yields CDR1 SGHRS and CDR2 YFSETQ. The CDR3 is 15 residues long. The V end was cut by 4 bases, the J end by 4 bases, with 17 bases between. CDR3 nucleotides: TGCGCCAGCAGCCCGCTGACCCGGCGCGGAGAGACCCAGTACTTC. It specifies CASSPLTRRGETQYF.

The chain combines TRBV28 with TRBJ2-7; the D is unclear. V was pared by 4 bases and J by 1 base, with 5 bases between. The germline gives CDR1 MDHEN, CDR2 SYDVKM. This CDR3 contains 12 residues. The CDR3 sequence: CASSSASYEQYF. The CDR3 nucleotides read TGTGCCAGCAGTTCCGCATCCTACGAGCAGTACTTC.

In DNA form, the CDR3 reads TGTGCCAGCAGATTGACAGGGAGTCGGCCCCAGCATTTT. It specifies CASRLTGSRPQHF. This sequence joins TRBV28 and TRBJ1-5, with 7 bases aligning to TRBD1. The germline CDR1 and CDR2 sequences are MDHEN and SYDVKM. This CDR3 contains 13 residues. V shed 6 bases, J shed 9 bases, and the junction held 8 bases outside the gene matches.

The chain links TRBV4-3 to TRBJ1-1, with a weak D call TRBD1 (6 bases). This CDR3 region has 15 residues. V lost 3 bases, J lost 4 bases, and 15 bases lay in between. Germline lookup yields CDR1 LGHNA and CDR2 YSLEER. CDR3 nucleotide sequence: TGCGCCAGCAGCCAGACCTCACAGGGTCTCACTGAAGCTTTCTTT. This codes for CASSQTSQGLTEAFF.

The chain links TRBV5-4 to TRBJ2-3; D may be TRBD1 (7 bases). The CDR3 totals 15 residues. V was cut by 4 bases and J by 5 bases, with 17 bases left in between. Germline CDR1 reads SGHNT; CDR2 reads YYREEE (reference sequence). CDR3 region: CASSPDYRGGDTQYF. As DNA, the CDR3 is TGTGCCAGCAGCCCAGACTACAGGGGAGGAGATACGCAGTATTTT.

Here the CDR3 reads CASSRGHSTDTQYF. As DNA, the CDR3 is TGCGCCAGCAGCCGCGGACACAGCACAGATACGCAGTATTTT. The V call is TRBV4-1, the J call TRBJ2-3, with a tentative D call TRBD1 (5 bases). The CDR3 sequence is 14 residues long. V lost 4 bases, J lost 0 bases, and 8 bases lay in between. Germline CDR1 is MGHRA and CDR2 is YSYEKL.

The genes are TRBV29-1 and TRBJ1-3; D call uncertain. V lost 7 bases and J 1 base, leaving 8 bases between the germline ends. The CDR3 runs 12 residues. The germline V gene encodes CDR1 SQVTM and CDR2 ANQGSEA. The CDR3 sequence is CSDSQSGNTIYF. The CDR3 DNA is TGCAGCGACAGCCAATCTGGAAACACCATATATTTT.

The count of this clone is one. This chain links TRBV5-5 with TRBJ2-1; a possible D gene is TRBD1 (5 bases). The germline V gene encodes CDR1 SGHKS and CDR2 YYEKEE (reference sequence). The CDR3 is 14 residues long. V was shortened by 3 bases and J by 5 bases, with 12 bases between the two germline ends. CDR3 sequence reads: CASSSLTANNEQFF. DNA for the CDR3: TGTGCCAGCAGCTCCCTGACAGCGAACAATGAGCAGTTCTTC.

This chain connects TRBV30 to TRBJ1-5, with TRBD1 matching 8 bases. V gave up 0 bases and J gave up 9 bases; unmatched junction bases: 10. CDR1 and CDR2 (germline): GTSNPN, SVGIG (reference sequence). The CDR3 loop spans 15 amino acids. Here the CDR3 reads CAWSVPGGEGGPQHF. The CDR3 bases are TGTGCCTGGAGTGTACCAGGGGGCGAAGGAGGGCCCCAGCATTTT.

V gene TRBV28 combines with J gene TRBJ2-5; TRBD1 matches 10 bases. V was pared by 6 bases and J by 5 bases, with 3 bases of the junction left unmatched. Germline CDR1 reads MDHEN; CDR2 reads SYDVKM. The CDR3 has 13 residues. The DNA for the CDR3 is TGTGCCAGCAGAGGGACAGGGGTGGAGACCCAGTACTTC. This translates into CASRGTGVETQYF. The variable domain in full, with the rest retrieved from reference TRBV28 and TRBJ2-5, is DVKVTQSSRYLVKRTGEKVFLECVQDMDHENMFWYRQDPGLGLRLIYFSYDVKMKEKGDIPEGYSVSREKKERFSLILESASTNQTSMYLCASRGTGVETQYFGPGTRLLVL.

V is TRBV30 and J is TRBJ2-7; D gene ambiguous. This CDR3 region has 12 residues. Germline CDR1 reads GTSNPN; CDR2 reads SVGIG (reference sequence). Trimming cost V 5 bases and J 3 bases, with 11 bases left between them. The CDR3: CAWEAIDYEQYF. In DNA form, the CDR3 reads TGTGCCTGGGAAGCCATCGACTACGAGCAGTACTTC.

The rearrangement joins TRBV9 to TRBJ2-7, with D unresolved. V lost 0 bases, J lost 0 bases, and 7 bases lay in between. Germline V gene data show CDR1 as SGDLS and CDR2 as YYNGEE. The CDR3 has 14 residues. CDR3 coding DNA: TGTGCCAGCAGCGTAGGGCTGGGCTCCTACGAGCAGTACTTC. Encoded protein: CASSVGLGSYEQYF.

The chain uses TRBV19 and TRBJ1-5; 7 bases match TRBD1. CDR1 is LNHDA and CDR2 is SQIVND in the germline V gene (reference sequence). CDR3 size: 15 residues. The junction had 4 bases not matched to a gene; V was cut back by 1 base and J by 4 bases. The CDR3 reads CASSIGNRGNQPQHF. CDR3 sequence (DNA): TGTGCCAGTAGTATAGGGAACAGGGGAAATCAGCCCCAGCATTTT.

The chain employs TRBV27 and TRBJ2-1, with 11 bases that match TRBD2. The ends lost 5 bases at V and 4 bases at J; junction bases unmatched: 13. The germline V gene has CDR1 MNHEY and CDR2 SMNVEV (reference sequence). This CDR3 comprises 18 residues. This CDR3 reads CASSETSGVQRLYNEQFF. The CDR3 nucleotides are TGTGCCAGCAGTGAGACTAGCGGGGTCCAGCGTCTTTACAATGAGCAGTTCTTC.

This clone showed up just once. V and J are TRBV9 and TRBJ1-5; D remains unclear. The CDR3 is made up of 13 amino acids. Germline loops: CDR1 SGDLS, CDR2 YYNGEE. The V and J ends lost 4 bases and 2 bases respectively, with 7 bases between them. CDR3 in DNA: TGTGCCAGCAGCCGAAGAGGCAATCAGCCCCAGCATTTT. It codes for CASSRRGNQPQHF. Full variable domain (outside the CDR3, taken from reference TRBV9 and TRBJ1-5): DSGVTQTPKHLITATGQRVTLRCSPRSGDLSVYWYQQSLDQGLQFLIQYYNGEERAKGNILERFSAQQFPDLHSELNLSSLELGDSALYFCASSRRGNQPQHFGDGTRLSIL.

The chain carries TRBV9 and TRBJ1-5; D unclear. Trimming removed 3 bases at V and 0 bases at J, with 7 bases between. The germline V gene has CDR1 SGDLS and CDR2 YYNGEE. This CDR3 comprises 14 residues. CDR3 amino acids: CASSAGFSNQPQHF. CDR3 DNA: TGTGCCAGCAGCGCGGGTTTTAGCAATCAGCCCCAGCATTTT. Variable domain in full (rest from reference TRBV9 and TRBJ1-5): DSGVTQTPKHLITATGQRVTLRCSPRSGDLSVYWYQQSLDQGLQFLIQYYNGEERAKGNILERFSAQQFPDLHSELNLSSLELGDSALYFCASSAGFSNQPQHFGDGTRLSIL.

J is TRBJ1-1 and V is TRBV6-5, with D hard to call. The CDR3 loop spans 14 amino acids. The ends were cut back, 4 bases at V and 0 bases at J, with 9 bases in the middle. The germline CDR1 and CDR2 sequences are MNHEY and SVGAGI. In DNA form, the CDR3 reads TGTGCCAGCAGTTGGCAGGCGATGAACACTGAAGCTTTCTTT. It codes for CASSWQAMNTEAFF.